Shown below are 16 T cell receptor beta chains from a single sample sequenced in a study of T cell clonality in common variable immunodeficiency. Profiling relied on immunoSEQ multiplex PCR, and the TCRdb table lists in-frame clones only, not all of them. The record shows 25,000 to 35,000 clones for this sample, with no singletons present. The sequenced material came from peripheral blood mononuclear cells. These receptors all stem from a person aged 18-70 years in good health.

This clone was picked up many times. The CDR3 end lies 3 residues beyond the end of the read and is filled in from the germline J gene. The chain combines TRBV18 with TRBJ1-5, with D maybe TRBD1 (5 bases). The CDR3 has 14 amino acids. Germline V gene lookup returns CDR1 KGHSH and CDR2 LQKENI. V gave up 2 bases and J gave up 4 bases, with 9 bases separating them. CDR3: CASSPDEGNQPQHF. The part of the CDR3 DNA that was read is TGTGCCAGCTCACCAGACGAGGGGAATCAGCCC. The full variable domain, with the rest looked up from reference TRBV18 and TRBJ1-5, is NAGVMQNPRHLVRRRGQEARLRCSPMKGHSHVYWYRQLPEEGLKFMVYLQKENIIDESGMPKERFSAEFPKEGPSILRIQQVVRGDSAAYFCASSPDEGNQPQHFGDGTRLSIL.

This clone was found many times. CDR3 protein: CSARDWTSSGMDEQFF. CDR3 DNA (partial): TGCAGTGCTAGAGACTGGACTAGTAGCGGTATGGATGAG. This chain uses TRBV20-1 with TRBJ2-1; 7 nucleotides line up with TRBD2. The CDR3 end is not reached by the read, which stops 3 residues before it; the germline J gene fills it in. Germline trimming cut 0 bases from V and 8 bases from J; bases unmatched to any gene: 13. Germline loops: CDR1 DFQATT, CDR2 SNEGSKA (reference sequence). The CDR3 is 16 amino acids.

This clone occurred many times. CDR3 residues: CASSFGDRGPTEAFF. The sequenced CDR3 bases are TGTGCCAGCAGCTTTGGGGACAGGGGGCCCACTGAA. The V gene is TRBV7-8, the J gene TRBJ1-1; 12 bases align to TRBD1. The CDR3 extends 3 residues past the end of the read, so its final part is completed from the germline J gene. The CDR3 extends over 15 amino acids. J lost 4 bases, V lost 3 bases, and 3 bases had no gene match. Germline-derived CDR1 and CDR2 are SGHVS and FQNEAQ.

As regards this clone: The read falls 3 residues short of the CDR3 end, and the missing part is taken from the germline J gene. The V and J genes are TRBV18 and TRBJ1-2; TRBD1 agrees at 7 bases. V trimming: 5 bases; J trimming: 6 bases; junction bases outside the gene matches: 12. CDR1 is KGHSH, CDR2 LQKENI, per germline. The CDR3 has 15 residues. The part of the CDR3 DNA that was read is TGTGCCAGCTCAGGCAAAGGGGGCCTGACGGATGGC. Residues: CASSGKGGLTDG. The complete CDR3 sequence is CASSGKGGLTDGYTF.

This clone was recorded many times. The read terminates 3 residues ahead of where the CDR3 ends, so the germline J gene completes it. The chain has TRBV5-6 and TRBJ2-7; weak D call: TRBD2 (6 bases). The CDR3 runs 11 residues. V was cut by 7 bases and J by 6 bases, with 11 bases left in between. Germline V gives CDR1 SGHDT, CDR2 YYEEEE. The CDR3 sequence is CASSGGREQYF. The sequenced CDR3 bases are TGTGCCAGCTCCGGAGGGCGCGAG.

Many counts were recorded for this clone. The CDR3 is CASSYGTGNEKLFF. The CDR3 DNA, read in part, is TGTGCCAGCAGCTACGGGACAGGGAATGAAAAA. The chain employs TRBV11-3 and TRBJ1-4; TRBD1 agrees at 9 bases. The missing CDR3 end, 3 residues past where the read stops, is filled in from the germline J gene. This CDR3 has 14 amino acids. Germline CDR1 SGHNT, CDR2 YENEEA. The J segment lost 5 bases and the V segment lost 4 bases, leaving 2 bases of the junction unmatched.

Points on this clone: The read halts 3 residues ahead of the CDR3 end, with the missing end drawn from the germline J gene. This chain connects TRBV7-2 to TRBJ2-3; possibly TRBD1 for D (6 bases). The CDR3 is 14 amino acids. CDR1 is SGHTA and CDR2 is FQGNSA in the germline V gene. CDR3 protein: CASSSTGSWQPQYF. The sequenced part of the CDR3 DNA is TGTGCCAGCAGCTCCACAGGGAGCTGGCAGCCG. The whole variable domain, remainder taken from reference TRBV7-2 and TRBJ2-3, is GAGVSQSPSNKVTEKGKDVELRCDPISGHTALYWYRQSLGQGLEFLIYFQGNSAPDKSGLPSDRFSAERTGGSVSTLTIQRTQQEDSAVYLCASSSTGSWQPQYFGPGTRLTVL.

In this sample, this clone turned up a few times. Read data end 3 residues before the CDR3 end; the end is taken from the germline J gene. The chain recombines TRBV20-1 with TRBJ1-5; 8 bases map to TRBD1. The V gene's germline CDR1 is DFQATT and CDR2 SNEGSKA (reference sequence). Trimming took 6 bases from V and 1 from J; bases not matched to a gene: 14. The CDR3 consists of 17 residues. The CDR3 sequence: CSAPDRGPNKSNQPQHF. The sequenced CDR3 bases are TGCAGTGCGCCTGACAGGGGCCCTAACAAAAGCAATCAGCCC.

Many counts were recorded for this clone. The CDR3 bases that were read are TGTGCCAGCAGCTCCGACTTTGGAGTTTATGGC. Translated, it gives CASSSDFGVYG. The whole CDR3 is CASSSDFGVYGYTF. This chain links TRBV7-3 with TRBJ1-2; no clear D gene. The read ends 3 residues early relative to the CDR3; the germline J gene fills the gap. Germline CDR1 is SGHTA and CDR2 is FQGTGA. Trimming removed 4 bases at V and 5 bases at J, with 14 bases between. The CDR3 contains 14 residues. The whole variable domain, filled in from reference TRBV7-3 and TRBJ1-2, reads GAGVSQTPSNKVTEKGKYVELRCDPISGHTALYWYRQSLGQGPEFLIYFQGTGAADDSGLPNDRFFAVRPEGSVSTLKIQRTERGDSAVYLCASSSDFGVYGYTFGSGTRLTVV.

Details on this clone: The read is 3 residues too short to cover the CDR3 end, so that end is filled in from the germline J gene. This chain links TRBV2 with TRBJ1-6, with 12 bases matching TRBD1. The germline gives CDR1 SNHLY, CDR2 FYNNEI. With V trimmed by 3 bases and J by 6 bases, 9 bases remained unmatched. The CDR3 is 18 residues long. CDR3 amino acids: CASSDRDRGRNTNSPLHF. The covered CDR3 bases are TGTGCCAGCAGTGACCGGGACAGGGGGCGAAATACTAATTCACCC.

This clone appeared a few times. The DNA ends 3 residues before the CDR3 does, and the rest of the CDR3 is filled in from the germline J gene. This chain connects TRBV20-1 to TRBJ1-1; unclear D gene. Germline assignment: CDR1 DFQATT and CDR2 SNEGSKA (reference sequence). The ends were cut back, 1 base at V and 1 base at J, with 13 bases in the middle. The CDR3 covers 15 residues. This CDR3 reads CSARATARSNTEAFF. Partial CDR3 DNA: TGCAGTGCTAGAGCTACCGCTCGTTCGAACACTGAA.

The sample holds many counts of this clone. Read data end 3 residues before the CDR3 end; the end is taken from the germline J gene. This chain uses TRBV5-1 with TRBJ1-1, with D maybe TRBD1 (6 bases). Trimming removed 0 bases at V and 1 base at J, with 16 bases between. The CDR3 has 17 amino acids. The germline CDR1 and CDR2 sequences are SGHRS and YFSETQ. The covered CDR3 bases are TGCGCCAGCAGCTTGGAGGGGCAGGGGAGGTGGAACACTGAA. Amino acid sequence: CASSLEGQGRWNTE. The entire CDR3 protein reads CASSLEGQGRWNTEAFF.

Many counts were recorded for this clone. The read ends 3 residues early relative to the CDR3; the germline J gene fills the gap. The V gene is TRBV20-1, the J gene TRBJ1-2; D is uncertain. The germline V gene has CDR1 DFQATT and CDR2 SNEGSKA (reference sequence). The CDR3 loop spans 12 amino acids. The chain's CDR3 is CSASGQTSGYTF. The part of the CDR3 DNA that was read is TGCAGTGCTAGTGGGCAGACGTCGGGC.

Note on this clone: The read comes to an end 3 residues before the CDR3 does, leaving the germline J gene to fill in the end. The J gene is TRBJ2-3, the V gene TRBV2; 14 nucleotides line up with TRBD2. CDR3 length: 17 amino acids. With V trimmed by 1 base and J by 4 bases, 4 bases remained unmatched. Germline values: CDR1 SNHLY, CDR2 FYNNEI. CDR3: CASSEEGLAGAPDTQYF. The covered CDR3 bases are TGTGCCAGCAGTGAAGAGGGACTAGCGGGAGCCCCAGATACG.

This clone appeared many times. Other DNA sequences in this specimen translate into the identical CDR3. CDR3 loop: CAWSRTRNTIYF. The CDR3 DNA, read in part, is TGTGCCTGGAGCCGGACAAGAAACACC. The chain links TRBV30 to TRBJ1-3; D perhaps matches TRBD1 (5 bases). Coverage ceases 3 residues before the CDR3 finishes, and the germline J gene fills in the end. The V gene lost 3 bases and the J gene lost 5 bases, with 8 bases spanning the gap. Looked up from germline, CDR1 is GTSNPN and CDR2 is SVGIG (reference sequence). The CDR3 covers 12 residues.

With respect to this clone: Coverage ceases 3 residues before the CDR3 finishes, and the germline J gene fills in the end. The chain is built from TRBV11-2 and TRBJ1-1; D is ambiguous. V lost 5 bases and J 0 bases, leaving 7 bases between the germline ends. CDR1 SGHAT and CDR2 FQNNGV come from the germline V gene. CDR3 length equals 13 residues. CDR3 residues: CASSPSVNTEAFF. The sequenced part of the CDR3 DNA is TGTGCCAGCAGCCCATCAGTGAACACTGAA.